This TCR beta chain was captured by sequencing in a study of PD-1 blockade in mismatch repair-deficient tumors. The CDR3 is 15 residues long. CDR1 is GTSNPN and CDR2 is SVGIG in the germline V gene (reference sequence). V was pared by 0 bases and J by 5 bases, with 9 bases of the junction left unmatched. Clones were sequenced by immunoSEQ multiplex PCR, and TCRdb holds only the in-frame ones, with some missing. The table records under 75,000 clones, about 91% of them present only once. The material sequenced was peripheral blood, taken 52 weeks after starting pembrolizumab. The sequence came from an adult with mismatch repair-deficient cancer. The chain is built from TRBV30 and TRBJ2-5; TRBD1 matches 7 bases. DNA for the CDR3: TGTGCCTGGAGTGTAGATCGGTTCAGGGGGGAGACCCAGTACTTC. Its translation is CAWSVDRFRGETQYF.